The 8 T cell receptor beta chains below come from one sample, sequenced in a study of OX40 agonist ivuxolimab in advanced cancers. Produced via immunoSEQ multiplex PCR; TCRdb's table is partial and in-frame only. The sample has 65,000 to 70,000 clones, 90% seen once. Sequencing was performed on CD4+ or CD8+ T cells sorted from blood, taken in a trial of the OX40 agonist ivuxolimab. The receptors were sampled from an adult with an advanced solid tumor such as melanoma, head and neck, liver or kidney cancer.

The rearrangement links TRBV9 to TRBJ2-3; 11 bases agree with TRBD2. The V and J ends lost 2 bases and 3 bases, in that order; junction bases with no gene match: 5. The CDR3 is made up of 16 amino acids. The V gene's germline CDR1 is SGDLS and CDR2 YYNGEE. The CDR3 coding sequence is TGTGCCAGCAGCGTTGGGCTAGCGGGAGGTACAGATACGCAGTATTTT. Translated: CASSVGLAGGTDTQYF.

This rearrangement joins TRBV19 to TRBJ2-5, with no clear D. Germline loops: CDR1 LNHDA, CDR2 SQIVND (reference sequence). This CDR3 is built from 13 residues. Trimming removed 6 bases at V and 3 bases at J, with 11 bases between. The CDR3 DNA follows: TGTGCCAGTAGCTCCGGCAGGAAAGAGACCCAGTACTTC. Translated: CASSSGRKETQYF.

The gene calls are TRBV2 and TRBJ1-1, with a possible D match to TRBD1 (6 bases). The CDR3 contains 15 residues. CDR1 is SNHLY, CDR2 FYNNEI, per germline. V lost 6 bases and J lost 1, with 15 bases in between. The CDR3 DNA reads TGTGCCAGCAGCGACTTCGGGGGCCGGAACACTGAAGCTTTCTTT. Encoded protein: CASSDFGGRNTEAFF.

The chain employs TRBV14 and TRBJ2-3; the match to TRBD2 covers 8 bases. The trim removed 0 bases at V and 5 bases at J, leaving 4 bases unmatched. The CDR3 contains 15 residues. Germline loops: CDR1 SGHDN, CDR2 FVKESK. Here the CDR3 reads CASSQDRLAGDTQYF. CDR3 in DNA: TGTGCCAGCAGCCAAGATCGGCTAGCGGGAGATACGCAGTATTTT.

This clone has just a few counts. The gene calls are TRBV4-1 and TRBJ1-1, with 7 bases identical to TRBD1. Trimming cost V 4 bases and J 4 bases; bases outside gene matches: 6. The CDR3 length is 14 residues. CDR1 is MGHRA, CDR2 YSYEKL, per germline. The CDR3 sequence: CASSLLQGGTEAFF. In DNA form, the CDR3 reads TGCGCCAGCAGCCTCCTCCAGGGGGGCACTGAAGCTTTCTTT.

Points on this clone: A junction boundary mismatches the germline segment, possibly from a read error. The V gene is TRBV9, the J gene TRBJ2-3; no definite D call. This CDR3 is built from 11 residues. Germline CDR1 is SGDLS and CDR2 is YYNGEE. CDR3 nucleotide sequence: TGTGCCAGCAGTGTAGGGAATACGCAGTATTTT. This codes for CASSVGNTQYF.

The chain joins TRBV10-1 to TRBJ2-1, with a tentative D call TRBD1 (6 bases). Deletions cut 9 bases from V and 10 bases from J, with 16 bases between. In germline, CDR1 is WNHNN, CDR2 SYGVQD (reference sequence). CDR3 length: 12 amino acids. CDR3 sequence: CASSRGSTEQFF. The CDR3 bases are TGCGCCAGTTCCAGGGGCTCTACCGAGCAGTTCTTC.

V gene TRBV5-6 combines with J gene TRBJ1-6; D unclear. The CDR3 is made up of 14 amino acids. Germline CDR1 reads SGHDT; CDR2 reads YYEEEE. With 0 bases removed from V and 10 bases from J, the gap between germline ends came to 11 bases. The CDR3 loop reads CASSLGTGSSPLHF. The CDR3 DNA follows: TGTGCCAGCAGCTTGGGGACGGGGAGCTCACCCCTCCACTTT.